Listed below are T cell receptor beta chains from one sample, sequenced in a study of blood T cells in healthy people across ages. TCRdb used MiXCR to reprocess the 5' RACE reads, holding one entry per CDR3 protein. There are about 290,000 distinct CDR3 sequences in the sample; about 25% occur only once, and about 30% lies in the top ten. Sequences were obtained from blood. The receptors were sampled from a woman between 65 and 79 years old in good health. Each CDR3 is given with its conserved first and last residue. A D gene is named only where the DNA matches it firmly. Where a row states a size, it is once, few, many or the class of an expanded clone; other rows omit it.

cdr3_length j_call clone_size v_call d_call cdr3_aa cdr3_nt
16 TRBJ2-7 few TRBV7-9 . CASSLWSSAGPYEQYF TGTGCCAGCAGCTTATGGAGTTCGGCAGGGCCCTACGAGCAGTACTTC
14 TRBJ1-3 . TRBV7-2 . CASSVSGPGNTIYF TGTGCCAGCAGCGTATCCGGGCCTGGAAACACCATATATTTT
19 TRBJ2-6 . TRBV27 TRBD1 CASSLSGQGANSGANVLTF TGTGCCAGCAGTTTATCCGGGCAGGGGGCCAACTCTGGGGCCAACGTCCTGACTTTC
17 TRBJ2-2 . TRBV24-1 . CATSDGFMGRITGELFF TGTGCCACCAGTGATGGTTTCATGGGGCGAATCACCGGGGAGCTGTTTTTT
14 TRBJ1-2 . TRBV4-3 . CASSQDQTSYGYTF TGCGCCAGCAGCCAAGACCAGACAAGCTATGGCTACACCTTC
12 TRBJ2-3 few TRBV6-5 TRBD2 CASRTSPDTQYF TGTGCCAGCAGGACTAGCCCAGATACGCAGTATTTT
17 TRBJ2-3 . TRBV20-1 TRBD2 CSARGLAGPTSTDTQYF TGCAGTGCTAGAGGCCTAGCGGGGCCAACTAGCACAGATACGCAGTATTTT
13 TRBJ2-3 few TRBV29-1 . CSVAETDTDTQYF TGCAGCGTTGCGGAGACAGACACAGATACGCAGTATTTT
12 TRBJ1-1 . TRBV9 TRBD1 CASSVEGGSAFF TGTGCCAGCAGCGTAGAAGGGGGCAGCGCTTTCTTT
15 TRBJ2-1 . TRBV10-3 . CAISESGGLANEQFF TGTGCCATCAGTGAGTCGGGCGGACTTGCCAATGAGCAGTTCTTC
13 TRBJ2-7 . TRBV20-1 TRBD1 CSEQGPLSYEQYF TGCAGTGAACAGGGGCCCCTCTCCTACGAGCAGTACTTC
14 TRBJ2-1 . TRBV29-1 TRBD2 CSGRTSGRGNEQFF TGCAGCGGCAGGACTAGCGGGAGAGGCAATGAGCAGTTCTTC
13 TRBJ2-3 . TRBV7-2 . CASSLQGGDTQYF TGTGCCAGCAGCTTACAGGGTGGAGATACGCAGTATTTT
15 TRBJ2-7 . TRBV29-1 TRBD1 CSAEGERQGNYEQYF TGCAGCGCTGAGGGTGAAAGACAGGGGAACTACGAGCAGTACTTC
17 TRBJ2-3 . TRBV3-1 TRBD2 CASSQDLAGGRVDTQYF TGTGCCAGCAGCCAAGATCTTGCGGGGGGCCGGGTAGATACGCAGTATTTT
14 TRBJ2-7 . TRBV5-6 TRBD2 CASSLGSGGYEQYF TGTGCCAGCAGCTTGGGTAGCGGGGGATACGAGCAGTACTTC
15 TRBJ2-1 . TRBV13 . CASSRQSASMDEQFF TGTGCCAGCTCGCGTCAGTCGGCCAGTATGGATGAGCAGTTCTTC
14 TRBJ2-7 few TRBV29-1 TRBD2 CSVVPAGLPYEQYF TGCAGCGTTGTCCCAGCGGGATTACCCTACGAGCAGTACTTC
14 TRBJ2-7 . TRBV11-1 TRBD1 CASSRDRGFYEQYF TGTGCCAGCAGCCGGGACAGGGGCTTCTATGAGCAGTACTTC
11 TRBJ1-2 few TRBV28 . CASRGTYGYTF TGTGCCAGCAGGGGGACCTATGGCTACACCTTC
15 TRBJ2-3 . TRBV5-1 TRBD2 CASSFQAGITDTQYF TGCGCCAGCAGCTTCCAAGCGGGGATCACAGATACGCAGTATTTT
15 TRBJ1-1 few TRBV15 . CATSRERGLNTEAFF TGTGCCACCAGCAGAGAAAGGGGACTGAACACTGAAGCTTTCTTT
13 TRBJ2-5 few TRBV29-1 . CSVGPGGEETQYF TGCAGCGTTGGGCCAGGGGGGGAAGAGACCCAGTACTTC
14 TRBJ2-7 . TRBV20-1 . CSARTVQSSYEQYF TGCAGTGCTAGAACCGTGCAAAGCTCCTACGAGCAGTACTTC
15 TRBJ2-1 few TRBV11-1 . CASSLYLQSYNEQFF TGTGCCAGCAGCTTATACCTGCAATCCTACAATGAGCAGTTCTTC
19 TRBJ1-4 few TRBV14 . CASSQDRALVGGLDEKLFF TGTGCCAGCAGCCAAGACCGGGCTCTTGTAGGGGGGCTGGATGAAAAACTGTTTTTT
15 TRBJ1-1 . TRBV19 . CASSIDSGRNTEAFF TGTGCCAGTAGTATAGACTCCGGCAGGAACACTGAAGCTTTCTTT
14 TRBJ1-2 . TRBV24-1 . CATSEGGRSYGYTF TGTGCCACCAGTGAGGGGGGACGGTCCTATGGCTACACCTTC
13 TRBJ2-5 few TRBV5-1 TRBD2 CASRTSGSPTQYF TGCGCCAGCAGGACTAGCGGGTCCCCGACCCAGTACTTC
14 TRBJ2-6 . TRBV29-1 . CSVEGGTGANVLTF TGCAGCGTTGAAGGGGGAACTGGGGCCAACGTCCTGACTTTC
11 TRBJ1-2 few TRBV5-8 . CASSADGSYTF TGTGCCAGCAGCGCGGACGGCAGCTACACCTTC
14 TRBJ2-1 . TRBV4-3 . CASSQSGLDNEQFF TGCGCCAGCAGCCAATCGGGACTTGACAATGAGCAGTTCTTC
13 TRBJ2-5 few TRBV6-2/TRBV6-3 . CASRRTSLETQYF TGTGCCAGCAGGCGAACTTCCTTGGAGACCCAGTACTTC
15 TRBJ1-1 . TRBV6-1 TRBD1 CASSGRDRAGTEAFF TGTGCCAGCAGTGGCCGGGACAGGGCGGGCACTGAAGCTTTCTTT
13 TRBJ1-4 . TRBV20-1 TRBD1 CSTQGEANEKLFF TGCAGTACTCAGGGGGAAGCTAATGAAAAACTGTTTTTT
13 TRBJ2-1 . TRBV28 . CASSTRQGGEQFF TGTGCCAGCAGCACCAGACAGGGAGGTGAGCAGTTCTTC
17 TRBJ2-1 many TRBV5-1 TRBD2 CASSPGGGLAGSNEQFF TGCGCCAGCAGCCCCGGGGGGGGGCTAGCGGGAAGCAATGAGCAGTTCTTC
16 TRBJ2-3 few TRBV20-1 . CSARAWSGELTDTQYF TGCAGTGCTAGAGCCTGGTCGGGGGAACTCACAGATACGCAGTATTTT
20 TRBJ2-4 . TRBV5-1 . CASSAPVEGSGSLAKNIQYF TGCGCCAGCAGCGCCCCCGTCGAGGGATCAGGGAGCCTAGCCAAAAACATTCAGTACTTC
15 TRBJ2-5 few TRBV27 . CASSLSGPRGETQYF TGTGCCAGCAGTTTATCGGGCCCGAGGGGAGAGACCCAGTACTTC
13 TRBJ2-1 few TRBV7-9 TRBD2 CASSALAGGEQFF TGTGCCAGCAGCGCCCTAGCGGGAGGTGAGCAGTTCTTC
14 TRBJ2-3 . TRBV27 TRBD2 CASSTRTSGSVEYF TGTGCCAGCAGTACAAGGACTAGCGGGAGCGTGGAGTATTTT
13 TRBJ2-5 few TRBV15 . CATSRDERETQYF TGTGCCACCAGCAGAGATGAGCGTGAGACCCAGTACTTC
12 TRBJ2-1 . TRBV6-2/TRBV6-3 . CATGQSYNEQFF TGTGCCACCGGACAGTCCTACAATGAGCAGTTCTTC
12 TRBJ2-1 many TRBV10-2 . CASTPSDNEQFF TGCGCCAGCACCCCGAGCGACAATGAGCAGTTCTTC
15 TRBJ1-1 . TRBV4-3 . CASSRATGLGTEAFF TGCGCCAGCAGCCGAGCGACGGGGTTAGGAACTGAAGCTTTCTTT
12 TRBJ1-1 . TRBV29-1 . CSVGTGNTEAFF TGCAGCGTTGGTACAGGGAACACTGAAGCTTTCTTT
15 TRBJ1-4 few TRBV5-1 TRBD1 CASSLHDGTGGKLFF TGCGCCAGCAGCTTGCACGACGGGACAGGGGGCAAACTGTTTTTT
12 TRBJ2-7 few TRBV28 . CASRAGYGEQYF TGTGCCAGCAGGGCCGGGTATGGCGAGCAGTACTTC
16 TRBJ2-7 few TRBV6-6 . CASLDGPGQNTYEQYF TGTGCCAGCTTAGATGGCCCCGGACAGAATACCTACGAGCAGTACTTC
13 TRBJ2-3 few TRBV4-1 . CASSQISTDTQYF TGCGCCAGCAGCCAAATCAGCACAGATACGCAGTATTTT
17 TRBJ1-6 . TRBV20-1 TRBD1 CSARVPSQGAYNSPLHF TGCAGTGCTAGAGTCCCCTCGCAGGGGGCCTATAATTCACCCCTCCACTTT
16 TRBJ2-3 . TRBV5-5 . CASSLDGKGITDTQYF TGTGCCAGCAGCTTGGACGGGAAGGGGATCACAGATACGCAGTATTTT
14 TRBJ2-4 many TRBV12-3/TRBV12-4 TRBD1 CASRQGAAKNIQYF TGTGCCAGTAGACAGGGGGCGGCCAAAAACATTCAGTACTTC
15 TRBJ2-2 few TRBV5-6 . CASSLRTTGHGELFF TGTGCCAGCAGCCTTCGCACCACAGGGCACGGGGAGCTGTTTTTT
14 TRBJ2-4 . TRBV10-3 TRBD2 CAIRGSGAPDIQYF TGTGCCATCAGGGGCAGCGGGGCCCCCGACATTCAGTACTTC
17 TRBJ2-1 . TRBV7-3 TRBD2 CASSLFSGTSGRNEQFF TGTGCCAGCAGCTTATTTTCCGGGACTAGCGGGAGAAATGAGCAGTTCTTC
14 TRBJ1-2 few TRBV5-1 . CASNDPTGSYGYTF TGCGCCAGCAACGACCCGACAGGAAGCTATGGCTACACCTTC
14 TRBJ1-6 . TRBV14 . CASSQVIGNTPLHF TGTGCCAGCAGCCAAGTGATTGGGAATACACCCCTCCACTTT
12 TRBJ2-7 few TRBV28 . CASSYGGREQYF TGTGCCAGCAGTTATGGGGGCCGCGAGCAGTACTTC